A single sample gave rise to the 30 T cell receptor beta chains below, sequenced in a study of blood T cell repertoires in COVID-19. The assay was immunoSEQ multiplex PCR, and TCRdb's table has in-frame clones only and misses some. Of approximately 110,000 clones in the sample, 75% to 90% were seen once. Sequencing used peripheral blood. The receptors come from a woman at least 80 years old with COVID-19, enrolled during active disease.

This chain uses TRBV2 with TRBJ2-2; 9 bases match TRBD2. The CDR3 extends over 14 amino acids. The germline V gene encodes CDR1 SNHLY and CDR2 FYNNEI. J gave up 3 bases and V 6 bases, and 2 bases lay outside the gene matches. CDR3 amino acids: CASRVAGDTGELFF. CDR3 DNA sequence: TGTGCCAGCAGAGTAGCGGGAGACACCGGGGAGCTGTTTTTT. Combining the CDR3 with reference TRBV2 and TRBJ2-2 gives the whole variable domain EPEVTQTPSHQVTQMGQEVILRCVPISNHLYFYWYRQILGQKVEFLVSFYNNEISEKSEIFDDQFSVERPDGSNFTLKIRSTKLEDSAMYFCASRVAGDTGELFFGEGSRLTVL.

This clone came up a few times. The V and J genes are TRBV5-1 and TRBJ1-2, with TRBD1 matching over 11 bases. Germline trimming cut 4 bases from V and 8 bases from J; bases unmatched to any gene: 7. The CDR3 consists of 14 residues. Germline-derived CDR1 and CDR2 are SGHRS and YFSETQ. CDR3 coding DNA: TGCGCCAGCAGCCCCGGGACAGGGGGTCGGGGCTACACCTTC. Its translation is CASSPGTGGRGYTF. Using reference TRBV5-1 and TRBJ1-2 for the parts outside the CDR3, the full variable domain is KAGVTQTPRYLIKTRGQQVTLSCSPISGHRSVSWYQQTPGQGLQFLFEYFSETQRNKGNFPGRFSGRQFSNSRSEMNVSTLELGDSALYLCASSPGTGGRGYTFGSGTRLTVV.

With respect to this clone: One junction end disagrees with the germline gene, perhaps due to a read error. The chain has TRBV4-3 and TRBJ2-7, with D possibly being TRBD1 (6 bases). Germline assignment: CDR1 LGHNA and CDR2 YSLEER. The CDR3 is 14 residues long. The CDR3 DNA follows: TGCGTCAGCAGCCAAACACAGGGAAAGGGCGAGCAGTACTTC. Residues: CVSSQTQGKGEQYF.

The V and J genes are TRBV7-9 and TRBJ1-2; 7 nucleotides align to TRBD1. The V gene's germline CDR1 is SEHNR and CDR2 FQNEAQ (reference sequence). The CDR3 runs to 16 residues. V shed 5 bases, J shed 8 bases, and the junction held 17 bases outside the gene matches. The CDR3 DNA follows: TGTGCCAGCAGCGCCGGGACAGCCCGCCGGGAGGGAGGCTACACCTTC. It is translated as CASSAGTARREGGYTF.

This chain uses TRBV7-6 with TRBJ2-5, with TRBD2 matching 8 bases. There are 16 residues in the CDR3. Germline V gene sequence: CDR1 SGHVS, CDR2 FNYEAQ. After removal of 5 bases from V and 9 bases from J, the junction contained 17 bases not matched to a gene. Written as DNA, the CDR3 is TGTGCCAGCAGCCTGCAGGGTCCGGCTAGCGGGTATTCCCAGTACTTC. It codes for CASSLQGPASGYSQYF.

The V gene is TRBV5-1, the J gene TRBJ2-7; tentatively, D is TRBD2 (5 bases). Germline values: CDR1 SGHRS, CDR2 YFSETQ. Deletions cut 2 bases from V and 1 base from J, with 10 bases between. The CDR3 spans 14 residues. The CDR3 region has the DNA TGCGCCAGCAGCTTTACCGGGGATTCCTACGAGCAGTACTTC. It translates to CASSFTGDSYEQYF.

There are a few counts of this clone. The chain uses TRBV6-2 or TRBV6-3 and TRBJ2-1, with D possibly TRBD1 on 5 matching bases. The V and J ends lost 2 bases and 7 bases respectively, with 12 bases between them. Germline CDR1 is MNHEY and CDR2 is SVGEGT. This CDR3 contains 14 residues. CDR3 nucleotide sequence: TGTGCCAGCAGTTACGACCAGGGCAGGAATGAGCAGTTCTTC. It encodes CASSYDQGRNEQFF.

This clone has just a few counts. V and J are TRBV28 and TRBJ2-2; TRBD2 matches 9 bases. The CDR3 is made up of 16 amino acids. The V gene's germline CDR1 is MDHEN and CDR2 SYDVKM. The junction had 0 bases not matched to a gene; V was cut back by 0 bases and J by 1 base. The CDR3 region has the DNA TGTGCCAGCAGTTTATGGACTAGCGGGAACACCGGGGAGCTGTTTTTT. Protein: CASSLWTSGNTGELFF. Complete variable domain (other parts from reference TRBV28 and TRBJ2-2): DVKVTQSSRYLVKRTGEKVFLECVQDMDHENMFWYRQDPGLGLRLIYFSYDVKMKEKGDIPEGYSVSREKKERFSLILESASTNQTSMYLCASSLWTSGNTGELFFGEGSRLTVL.

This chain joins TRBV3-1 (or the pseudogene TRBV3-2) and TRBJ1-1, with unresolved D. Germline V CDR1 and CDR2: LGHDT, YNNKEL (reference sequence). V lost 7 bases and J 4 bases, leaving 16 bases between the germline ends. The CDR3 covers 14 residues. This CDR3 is CASNTPRGGTEAFF. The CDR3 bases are TGTGCCAGCAACACCCCGAGAGGTGGCACTGAAGCTTTCTTT.

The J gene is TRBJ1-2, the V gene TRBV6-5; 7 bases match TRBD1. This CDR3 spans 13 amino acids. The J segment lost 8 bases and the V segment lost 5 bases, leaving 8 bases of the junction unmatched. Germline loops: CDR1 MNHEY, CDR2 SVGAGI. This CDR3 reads CASSPNRGSGYTF. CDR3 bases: TGTGCCAGCAGTCCCAACAGGGGATCAGGCTACACCTTC.

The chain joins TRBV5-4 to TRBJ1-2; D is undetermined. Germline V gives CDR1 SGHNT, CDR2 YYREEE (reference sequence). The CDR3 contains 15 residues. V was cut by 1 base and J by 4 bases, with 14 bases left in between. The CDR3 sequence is CASSLLTGLSYGYTF. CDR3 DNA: TGTGCCAGCAGCTTGTTAACTGGACTGAGCTATGGCTACACCTTC.

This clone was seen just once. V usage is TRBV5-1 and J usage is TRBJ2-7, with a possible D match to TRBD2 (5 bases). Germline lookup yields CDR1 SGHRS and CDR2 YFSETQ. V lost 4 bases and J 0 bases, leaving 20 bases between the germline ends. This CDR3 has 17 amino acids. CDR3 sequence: CASSRSITAVSSYEQYF. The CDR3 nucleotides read TGCGCCAGCAGCCGTAGTATTACAGCGGTGTCCTCCTACGAGCAGTACTTC.

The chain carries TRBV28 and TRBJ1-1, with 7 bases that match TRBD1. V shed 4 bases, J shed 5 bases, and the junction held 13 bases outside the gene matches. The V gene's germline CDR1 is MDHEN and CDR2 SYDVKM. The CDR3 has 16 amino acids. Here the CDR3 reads CASSYAKQGWGTEAFF. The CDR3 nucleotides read TGTGCCAGCAGTTACGCGAAACAGGGGTGGGGGACTGAAGCTTTCTTT.

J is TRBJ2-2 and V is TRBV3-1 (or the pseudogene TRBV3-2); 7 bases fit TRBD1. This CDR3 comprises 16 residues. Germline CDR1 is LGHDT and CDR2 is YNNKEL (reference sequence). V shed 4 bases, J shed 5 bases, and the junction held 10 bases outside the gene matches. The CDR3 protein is CASSLHTGVGTGELFF. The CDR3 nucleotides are TGTGCCAGCAGCCTTCATACAGGGGTGGGGACCGGGGAGCTGTTTTTT.

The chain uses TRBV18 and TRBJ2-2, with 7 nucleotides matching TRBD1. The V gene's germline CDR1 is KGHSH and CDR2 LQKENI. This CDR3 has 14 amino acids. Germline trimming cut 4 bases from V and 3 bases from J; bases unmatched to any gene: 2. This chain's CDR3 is CASSQTGDTGELFF. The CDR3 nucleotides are TGTGCCAGCTCACAAACAGGGGACACCGGGGAGCTGTTTTTT.

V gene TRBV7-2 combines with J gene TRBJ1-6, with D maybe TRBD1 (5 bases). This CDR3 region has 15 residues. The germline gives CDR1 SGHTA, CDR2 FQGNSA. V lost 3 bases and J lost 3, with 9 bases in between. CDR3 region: CASSFTTVYNSPLHF. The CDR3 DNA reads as TGTGCCAGCAGCTTTACGACAGTCTATAATTCACCCCTCCACTTT.

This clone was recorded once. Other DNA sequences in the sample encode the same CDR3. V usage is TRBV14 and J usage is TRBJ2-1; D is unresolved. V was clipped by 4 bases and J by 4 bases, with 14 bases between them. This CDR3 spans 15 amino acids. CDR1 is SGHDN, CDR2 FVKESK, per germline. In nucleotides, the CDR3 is TGTGCCAGCAGCCCACTGATGCTCGGGTACAATGAGCAGTTCTTC. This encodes CASSPLMLGYNEQFF.

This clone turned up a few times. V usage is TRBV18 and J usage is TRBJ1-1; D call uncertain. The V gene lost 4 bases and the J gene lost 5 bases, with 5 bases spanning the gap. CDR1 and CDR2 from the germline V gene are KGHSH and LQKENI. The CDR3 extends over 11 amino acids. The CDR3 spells CASSLETEAFF. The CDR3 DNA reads TGTGCCAGCTCACTTGAGACTGAAGCTTTCTTT.

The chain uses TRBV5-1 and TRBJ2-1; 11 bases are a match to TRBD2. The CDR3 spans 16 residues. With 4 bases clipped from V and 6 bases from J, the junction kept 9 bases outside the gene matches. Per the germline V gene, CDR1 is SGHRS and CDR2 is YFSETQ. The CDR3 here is CASSATSGSRANEQFF. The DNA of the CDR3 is TGCGCCAGCAGCGCTACTAGCGGGAGCCGCGCCAATGAGCAGTTCTTC.

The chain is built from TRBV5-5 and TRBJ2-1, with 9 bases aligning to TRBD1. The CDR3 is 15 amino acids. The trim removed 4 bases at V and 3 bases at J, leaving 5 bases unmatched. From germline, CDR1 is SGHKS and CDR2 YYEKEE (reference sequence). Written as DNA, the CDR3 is TGTGCCAGCAGCAACCGGGACAGGGACTACAATGAGCAGTTCTTC. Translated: CASSNRDRDYNEQFF.

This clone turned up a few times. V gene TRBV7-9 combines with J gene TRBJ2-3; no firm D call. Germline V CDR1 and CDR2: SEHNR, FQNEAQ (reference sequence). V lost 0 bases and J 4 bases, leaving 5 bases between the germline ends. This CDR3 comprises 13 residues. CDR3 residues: CASSLARSDTQYF. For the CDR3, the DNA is TGTGCCAGCAGCTTAGCGAGGTCAGATACGCAGTATTTT. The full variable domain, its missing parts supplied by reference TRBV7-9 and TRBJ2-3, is DTGVSQNPRHKITKRGQNVTFRCDPISEHNRLYWYRQTLGQGPEFLTYFQNEAQLEKSRLLSDRFSAERPKGSFSTLEIQRTEQGDSAMYLCASSLARSDTQYFGPGTRLTVL.

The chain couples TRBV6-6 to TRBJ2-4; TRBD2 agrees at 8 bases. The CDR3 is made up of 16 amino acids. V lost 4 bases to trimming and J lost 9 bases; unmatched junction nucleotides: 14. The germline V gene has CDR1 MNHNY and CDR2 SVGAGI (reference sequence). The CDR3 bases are TGTGCCAGCAGTTCCTCGGCGGGAGGAAGTGGTGGCATTCAGTACTTC. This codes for CASSSSAGGSGGIQYF.

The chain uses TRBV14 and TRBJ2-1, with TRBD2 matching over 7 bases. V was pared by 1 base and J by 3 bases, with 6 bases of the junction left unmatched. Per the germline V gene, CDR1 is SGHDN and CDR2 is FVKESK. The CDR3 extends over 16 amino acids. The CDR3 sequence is CASSQVGGRNYNEQFF. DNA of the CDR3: TGTGCCAGCAGCCAAGTAGGCGGGAGAAACTACAATGAGCAGTTCTTC.

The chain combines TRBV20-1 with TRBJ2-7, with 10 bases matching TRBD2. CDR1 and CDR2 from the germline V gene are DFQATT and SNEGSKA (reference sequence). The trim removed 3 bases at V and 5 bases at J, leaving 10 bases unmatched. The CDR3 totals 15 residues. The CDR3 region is CSASVRGLAQDEQYF. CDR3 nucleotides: TGCAGTGCTAGTGTTCGGGGACTAGCGCAGGACGAGCAGTACTTC.

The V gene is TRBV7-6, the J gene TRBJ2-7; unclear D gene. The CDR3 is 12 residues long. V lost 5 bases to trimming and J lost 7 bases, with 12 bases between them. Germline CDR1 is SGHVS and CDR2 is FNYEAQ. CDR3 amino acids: CASSPGYGEQYF. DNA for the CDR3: TGTGCCAGCAGCCCAGGCTACGGAGAGCAGTACTTC.

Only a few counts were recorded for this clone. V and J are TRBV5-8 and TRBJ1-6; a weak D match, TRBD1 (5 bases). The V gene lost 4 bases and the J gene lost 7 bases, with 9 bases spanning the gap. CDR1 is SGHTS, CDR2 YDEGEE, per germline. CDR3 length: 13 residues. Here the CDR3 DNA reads TGTGCCAGCAGCGGGGCCCTGAATTCACCCCTCCACTTT. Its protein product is CASSGALNSPLHF.

CDR3 amino acids: CASSPKQGNEKLFF. DNA of the CDR3: TGTGCCAGCAGCCCTAAACAGGGGAATGAAAAACTGTTTTTT. The V gene is TRBV3-1 (or the pseudogene TRBV3-2), the J gene TRBJ1-4, with 7 positions matching TRBD1. The germline CDR1 and CDR2 sequences are LGHDT and YNNKEL (reference sequence). V was pared by 4 bases and J by 5 bases, with 4 bases of the junction left unmatched. The CDR3 sequence is 14 residues long.

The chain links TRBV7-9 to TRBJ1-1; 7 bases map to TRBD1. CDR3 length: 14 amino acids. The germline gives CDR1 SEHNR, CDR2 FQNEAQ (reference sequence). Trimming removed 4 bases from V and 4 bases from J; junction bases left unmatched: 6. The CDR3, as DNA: TGTGCCAGCAGCTCGCAGGGGGGCGGCACTGAAGCTTTCTTT. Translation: CASSSQGGGTEAFF.

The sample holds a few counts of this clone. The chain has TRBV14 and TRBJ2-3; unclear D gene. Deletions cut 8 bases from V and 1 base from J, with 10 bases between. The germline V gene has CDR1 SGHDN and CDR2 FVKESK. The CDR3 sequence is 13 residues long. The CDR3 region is CASGLAGTDTQYF. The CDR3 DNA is TGTGCCAGCGGGCTCGCAGGCACAGATACGCAGTATTTT.

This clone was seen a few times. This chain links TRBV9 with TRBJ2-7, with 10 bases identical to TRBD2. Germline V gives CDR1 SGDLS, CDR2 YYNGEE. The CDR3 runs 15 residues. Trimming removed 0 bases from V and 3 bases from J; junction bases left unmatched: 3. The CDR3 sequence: CASSVDPSGSYEQYF. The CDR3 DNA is TGTGCCAGCAGCGTAGATCCTAGCGGGAGCTACGAGCAGTACTTC.